One sample yielded the 13 T cell receptor beta chains listed below, sequenced in a study of cytomegalovirus exposure and HLA in healthy donors. This PCR relied on a set of 60 Vbeta primers and 13 Jbeta primers. Assay used: immunoSEQ multiplex PCR; TCRdb lists only in-frame clones, some missing. This sample yields some 190,000 clones, of which about 77% are seen a single time; about 4.4% belongs to the top ten. The material sequenced was PBMCs. These receptors all stem from a young man in good health and CMV-seropositive.

Note on this clone: Additional DNA sequences in this sample encode the identical CDR3. The chain recombines TRBV7-2 with TRBJ2-7, with TRBD1 as a possible D gene (5 bases). Trimming cost V 5 bases and J 5 bases, with 19 bases left between them. Per germline, CDR1 SGHTA and CDR2 FQGNSA. This CDR3 comprises 15 residues. DNA for the CDR3: TGTGCCAGCAGCCCTCAAAGCCAGGGTGGGGACGAGCAGTACTTC. Protein: CASSPQSQGGDEQYF.

The rearrangement uses TRBV25-1 and TRBJ1-1; possible D gene TRBD1, 5 bases. The CDR3 length is 17 residues. Germline V gene data show CDR1 as MGHDK and CDR2 as SYGVNS. V lost 1 base, J lost 3 bases, and 18 bases lay in between. The chain's CDR3 is CASSELDGAGGDTEAFF. As DNA, the CDR3 is TGTGCCAGCAGTGAATTGGACGGGGCGGGCGGGGACACTGAAGCTTTCTTT.

Only a few counts were recorded for this clone. The chain links TRBV27 to TRBJ2-7; 7 bases fit TRBD1. The CDR3 spans 16 residues. Unmatched junction bases numbered 14, after V lost 3 bases and J lost 6 bases. Per germline, CDR1 MNHEY and CDR2 SMNVEV (reference sequence). CDR3 in DNA: TGTGCCAGCAGTTTGGACGGACAGGCACCTAGGGGCGAGCAGTACTTC. It is translated as CASSLDGQAPRGEQYF.

J is TRBJ1-1 and V is TRBV10-3; a weak D match, TRBD1 (6 bases). V lost 3 bases and J 9 bases, leaving 17 bases between the germline ends. The CDR3 extends over 14 amino acids. Germline V gives CDR1 ENHRY, CDR2 SYGVKD. The CDR3 DNA reads TGTGCCATCAGTGATGGCACAGGGAAGGTAAAAGCTTTCTTT. This gives the protein CAISDGTGKVKAFF.

The chain links TRBV5-4 to TRBJ2-7; D possibly corresponds to TRBD2 (5 bases). The germline V and J ends were trimmed by 0 bases and 3 bases, with 10 bases remaining between them. In germline, CDR1 is SGHNT, CDR2 YYREEE (reference sequence). The CDR3 is 14 residues long. The CDR3 loop is CASSLGLASYEQYF. CDR3 sequence (DNA): TGTGCCAGCAGCTTGGGGCTAGCCAGCTACGAGCAGTACTTC.

Only a few counts were recorded for this clone. This chain uses TRBV10-3 with TRBJ2-2; weak D call: TRBD2 (6 bases). Per germline, CDR1 ENHRY and CDR2 SYGVKD. The CDR3 covers 14 residues. V lost 10 bases and J 2 bases, leaving 14 bases between the germline ends. The chain's CDR3 is CATGAGTNTGELFF. CDR3 nucleotide sequence: TGTGCCACCGGGGCAGGGACTAACACCGGGGAGCTGTTTTTT.

The genes are TRBV7-2 and TRBJ2-7; D is uncertain. Germline V gives CDR1 SGHTA, CDR2 FQGNSA. This CDR3 region has 15 residues. V lost 5 bases and J lost 2, with 16 bases in between. The CDR3 region has the DNA TGTGCCAGCAGCCTACTACCCTCTGCAGCCTACGAGCAGTACTTC. Translated, it gives CASSLLPSAAYEQYF.

The V call is TRBV2, the J call TRBJ2-7; 7 positions agree with TRBD1. This CDR3 spans 14 amino acids. With V trimmed by 7 bases and J by 5 bases, 11 bases remained unmatched. Looked up from germline, CDR1 is SNHLY and CDR2 is FYNNEI. CDR3 in DNA: TGTGCCAGCATGAGACAGGGACGGTTCGACGAGCAGTACTTC. It encodes CASMRQGRFDEQYF.

This chain joins TRBV7-9 and TRBJ2-7, with TRBD2 as a possible D gene (5 bases). V lost 1 base and J lost 5, with 18 bases in between. Germline V gives CDR1 SEHNR, CDR2 FQNEAQ (reference sequence). The CDR3 extends over 16 amino acids. CDR3 region: CASSLERVLVGHEQYF. The CDR3 nucleotides are TGTGCCAGCAGCTTAGAACGGGTACTAGTCGGCCACGAGCAGTACTTC. Full variable domain (outside the CDR3, taken from reference TRBV7-9 and TRBJ2-7): DTGVSQNPRHKITKRGQNVTFRCDPISEHNRLYWYRQTLGQGPEFLTYFQNEAQLEKSRLLSDRFSAERPKGSFSTLEIQRTEQGDSAMYLCASSLERVLVGHEQYFGPGTRLTVT.

This chain links TRBV6-1 with TRBJ2-2, with 7 nucleotides matching TRBD2. The CDR3 has 14 residues. CDR1 and CDR2 from the germline V gene are MNHNS and SASEGT. The junction had 5 bases not matched to a gene; V was cut back by 2 bases and J by 8 bases. This CDR3 is CASSEMREIGELFF. The CDR3 coding sequence is TGTGCCAGCAGTGAAATGCGGGAGATTGGGGAGCTGTTTTTT.

In regard to this clone: The sample contains more than one DNA sequence encoding this CDR3. V usage is TRBV11-3 and J usage is TRBJ2-3; the match to TRBD2 covers 8 bases. Germline CDR1 reads SGHNT; CDR2 reads YENEEA. This CDR3 comprises 15 residues. V was clipped by 1 base and J by 2 bases; unmatched bases: 2. The CDR3 reads CASSLAGGPTDTQYF. The CDR3, as DNA: TGTGCCAGCAGCTTAGCGGGGGGGCCCACAGATACGCAGTATTTT.

V usage is TRBV19 and J usage is TRBJ2-7; D remains unclear. There are 13 residues in the CDR3. Looked up from germline, CDR1 is LNHDA and CDR2 is SQIVND (reference sequence). The ends were cut back, 3 bases at V and 2 bases at J, with 8 bases in the middle. The CDR3 sequence: CASSMQQTYEQYF. CDR3 DNA sequence: TGTGCCAGTAGTATGCAACAGACCTACGAGCAGTACTTC. The variable domain in full, completed from reference TRBV19 and TRBJ2-7, reads DGGITQSPKYLFRKEGQNVTLSCEQNLNHDAMYWYRQDPGQGLRLIYYSQIVNDFQKGDIAEGYSVSREKKESFPLTVTSAQKNPTAFYLCASSMQQTYEQYFGPGTRLTVT.

The chain joins TRBV4-1 to TRBJ2-7, with D tentatively TRBD2 (6 bases). The germline V and J ends were trimmed by 0 bases and 6 bases, with 15 bases remaining between them. Germline V gene lookup returns CDR1 MGHRA and CDR2 YSYEKL. This CDR3 spans 15 amino acids. The CDR3 nucleotides read TGCGCCAGCAGCCAAGACCCCCCGGAGGGGCTCGAGCAGTACTTC. Its translation is CASSQDPPEGLEQYF.